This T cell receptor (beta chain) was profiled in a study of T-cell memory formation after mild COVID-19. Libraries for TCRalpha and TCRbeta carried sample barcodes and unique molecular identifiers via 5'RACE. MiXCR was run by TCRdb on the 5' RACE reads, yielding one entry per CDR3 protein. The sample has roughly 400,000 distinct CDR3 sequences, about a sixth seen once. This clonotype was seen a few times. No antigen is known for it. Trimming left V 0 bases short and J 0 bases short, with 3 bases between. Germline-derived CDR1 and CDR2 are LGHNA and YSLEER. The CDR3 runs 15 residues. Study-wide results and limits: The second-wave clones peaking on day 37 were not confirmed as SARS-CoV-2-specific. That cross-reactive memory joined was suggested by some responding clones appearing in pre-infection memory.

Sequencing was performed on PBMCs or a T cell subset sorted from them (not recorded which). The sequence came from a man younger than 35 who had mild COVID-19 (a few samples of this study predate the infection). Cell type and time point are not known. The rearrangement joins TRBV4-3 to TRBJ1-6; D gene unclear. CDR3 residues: CASSQDNSYNSPLHF. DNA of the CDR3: TGCGCCAGCAGCCAAGACAACTCCTATAATTCACCCCTCCACTTT.